This is a list of T cell receptor beta chains from one sample in a study of blood T cells in healthy people across ages. TCRdb used MiXCR to reprocess the 5' RACE reads, holding one entry per CDR3 protein. The data contain roughly 680,000 distinct CDR3 sequences, over 40% of them singletons. Sequenced sample: blood. The receptors were gathered from an elderly woman in good health. Both conserved end residues are part of each CDR3.

>TRBV28|TRBJ2-1
CASIGTSGPREQFF
>TRBV5-1|TRBJ2-7
CASSSRLPSSSYEQYF
>TRBV30|TRBJ2-2
CAWKRVTGGELFF
>TRBV7-9|TRBJ1-5
CASSLQGNNQPQHF
>TRBV9|TRBJ1-5
CASSQDGDQPQHF
>TRBV18|TRBJ1-5
CASSPDQGPFQSQHF
>TRBV18|TRBJ1-5
CASSPDTRGQPQHF
>TRBV20-1|TRBJ2-7
CSARGLTYEQYF
>TRBV5-1|TRBJ1-1
CASSVIAGAEAFF
>TRBV4-1|TRBJ2-6
CASSRLPPSGRGSGANVLTF
>TRBV12-3/TRBV12-4|TRBJ1-5
CASRPGGPNQPQHF
>TRBV4-1|TRBJ2-3
CASSQDSRVDTQYF
>TRBV7-9|TRBJ2-2
CASSLELNAGELFF
>TRBV12-3/TRBV12-4|TRBJ2-5
CASSPGTQNGETQYF
>TRBV21-1|-
CASSKCVGGSYYEQYF
>TRBV4-3|TRBJ2-6
CASSQSWAGANVLTF
>TRBV7-9|TRBJ2-3
CASSSTGANTDTQYF
>TRBV3-1|TRBJ1-1
CASSQDTVGTEAFF
>TRBV24-1|TRBJ2-5
CATSDSSQVGGHEQYF
>TRBV20-1|TRBJ1-6
CSANPLRRSYNSPLHF
>TRBV7-2|TRBJ1-1
CASTVVGVSAFF
>TRBV20-1|TRBJ1-1
CSARPVNTEAFF
>TRBV20-1|TRBJ2-1
CSAARTAGGENEQFF
>TRBV5-1|TRBJ1-2
CASRDSPNYGYTF
>TRBV7-9|TRBJ1-4
CASSSGGNEKLFF
>TRBV12-3/TRBV12-4|TRBJ2-5
CASTPTRGIGETQYF
>TRBV5-1|TRBJ2-1
CASSTSGRGHYNEQFF
>TRBV20-1|TRBJ2-2
CSVRDTGELFF
>TRBV29-1|TRBJ1-1
CSVEIQNTEAFF
>TRBV12-3/TRBV12-4|TRBJ2-2
CASVPGLAGGGELFF
>TRBV7-9|TRBJ2-7
CASSFSTGPFFYEQYF
>TRBV6-5|TRBJ1-4
CASSYRTGGTTNEKLFF
>TRBV20-1|TRBJ2-1
CSARGETYNEQFF
>TRBV4-3|TRBJ2-3
CASSPPLPPGADTQYF
>TRBV28|TRBJ2-7
CASSLQDRAVQYF
>TRBV19|TRBJ2-3
CASSIAGSTDTQYF
>TRBV18|TRBJ2-3
CASSPPETDTQYF
>TRBV5-4|TRBJ2-5
CASSSTFGTGQETQYF
>TRBV12-3/TRBV12-4|TRBJ2-5
CASTKVGALETQYF
>TRBV12-3/TRBV12-4|TRBJ2-1
CASSDRRSYNEQFF
>TRBV12-3/TRBV12-4|TRBJ1-2
CASSLDGYGYTF
>TRBV12-5|TRBJ2-3
CASGLAISGGAIDTQYF
>TRBV14|TRBJ2-5
CASSLAGAEETQYF
>TRBV6-6|TRBJ2-5
CASSSEGLAGAQYF
>TRBV7-2|TRBJ2-5
CASSLVTGGSETQYF
>TRBV4-2|TRBJ2-1
CASSQVAASTHNEQFF
>TRBV27|TRBJ1-5
CASSWGRGQPQHF
>TRBV6-5|TRBJ1-1
CASSYRDRGQNTEAFF
>TRBV20-1|TRBJ1-6
CSARAAGGAWNSPLHF
>TRBV12-1|TRBJ2-7
CASSVWRARGSDYEQYF
>TRBV9|TRBJ2-1
CASSQRIHLGDTNEQFF
>TRBV3-1|TRBJ1-4
CASSHPTENNEKLFF
>TRBV6-2/TRBV6-3|TRBJ2-2
CASSSAGRELFF
>TRBV12-3/TRBV12-4|TRBJ2-3
CASSKQGAATDTQYF
>TRBV27|TRBJ2-2
CASSLIARSNTGELFF
>TRBV5-5|TRBJ1-5
CASSTTGSLPQHF